Detailed here is one T cell receptor beta chain. Participants reported their clinical history, and cohort assignment relied on those reports. This sample is drawn from a study of blood T cell repertoires in COVID-19. Generated by immunoSEQ multiplex PCR, the TCRdb table keeps only in-frame clones and is missing some. This table holds 150,000 or so clones, 84% found once. With 0 bases removed from V and 4 bases from J, the gap between germline ends came to 13 bases. Germline loops: CDR1 SGHTA, CDR2 FQGNSA. This CDR3 is built from 15 residues. The chain uses TRBV7-2 and TRBJ2-7; possible D gene TRBD1, 6 bases. This sequence was found in a woman between 50 and 59 years old who had been exposed to COVID-19. The sequencing sample was made of PBMCs or T cells enriched from blood (not recorded which). CDR3 region: CASSLADRFRYEQYF. CDR3 nucleotide sequence: TGTGCCAGCAGCTTAGCAGACAGGTTCCGTTACGAGCAGTACTTC.